These 29 T cell receptor beta chains share one sample of origin, sequenced in a study of OX40 agonist ivuxolimab in advanced cancers. Some clones are missing from TCRdb's copy, which holds only in-frame ones; the method was immunoSEQ multiplex PCR. The sample yields some 60,000 clones, about 89% seen once. Specimen: CD4+ or CD8+ T cells sorted from blood, collected in a trial of the OX40 agonist ivuxolimab. These receptors came from an adult with an advanced solid tumor such as melanoma, head and neck, liver or kidney cancer.

V gene TRBV2 combines with J gene TRBJ2-3, with D unresolved. V was pared by 6 bases and J by 3 bases, with 16 bases between. Germline values: CDR1 SNHLY, CDR2 FYNNEI. CDR3 size: 15 residues. CDR3 sequence reads: CASRKTEVATDTQYF. For the CDR3, the DNA is TGTGCCAGCAGAAAGACTGAAGTAGCTACAGATACGCAGTATTTT. The full variable domain, with the rest looked up from reference TRBV2 and TRBJ2-3, is EPEVTQTPSHQVTQMGQEVILRCVPISNHLYFYWYRQILGQKVEFLVSFYNNEISEKSEIFDDQFSVERPDGSNFTLKIRSTKLEDSAMYFCASRKTEVATDTQYFGPGTRLTVL.

This clone was counted only a few times. CDR3 DNA sequence: TGTGCCAGCTCCCCCGCCAGGGTCGGGGATCAGCCCCAGCATTTT. Encoded protein: CASSPARVGDQPQHF. The chain has TRBV18 and TRBJ1-5, with D possibly TRBD1 on 5 matching bases. Trimming took off 6 bases at V and 5 bases at J, with 17 bases between the two ends. Germline assignment: CDR1 KGHSH and CDR2 LQKENI. The CDR3 spans 15 residues.

The V and J genes are TRBV10-1 and TRBJ2-5, with D maybe TRBD1 (5 bases). Germline CDR1 reads WNHNN; CDR2 reads SYGVQD (reference sequence). Trimming stripped 5 bases from V and 9 bases from J, with 16 bases between. The CDR3 loop spans 13 amino acids. The CDR3 DNA reads as TGCGCCAGCAGTCCCACGGTTGGGGCGGCCCAGTACTTC. Amino acid sequence: CASSPTVGAAQYF.

The gene calls are TRBV5-1 and TRBJ2-7; D perhaps matches TRBD1 (5 bases). Germline V gives CDR1 SGHRS, CDR2 YFSETQ. Trimming left V 5 bases short and J 4 bases short, with 13 bases between. This CDR3 has 13 residues. The DNA for the CDR3 is TGCGCCAGCAGTCCAGGGCGGAATTACGAGCAGTACTTC. Translated, it gives CASSPGRNYEQYF.

The chain couples TRBV6-1 to TRBJ2-4, with a possible D match to TRBD1 (6 bases). In germline, CDR1 is MNHNS, CDR2 SASEGT. V was cut by 6 bases and J by 4 bases, with 13 bases left in between. The CDR3 totals 14 residues. The CDR3 DNA is TGTGCCAGCAGGTCCGGGACATCTAAAAACATTCAGTACTTC. It encodes CASRSGTSKNIQYF.

The chain links TRBV30 to TRBJ1-2; maybe TRBD1 (5 bases). The CDR3 is 14 residues long. Germline CDR1 is GTSNPN and CDR2 is SVGIG (reference sequence). The V gene lost 4 bases and the J gene lost 7 bases, with 19 bases spanning the gap. The CDR3 loop is CAWTLVLGAGGYTF. As DNA, the CDR3 is TGTGCCTGGACCCTCGTTCTAGGGGCGGGTGGCTACACCTTC.

A single count supports this clone. This same CDR3 is encoded by further DNA sequences in the sample. The chain carries TRBV7-2 and TRBJ2-5; D is undetermined. This CDR3 region has 14 residues. The V end lost 1 base, the J end lost 0 bases, and 6 bases lay between the germline ends. In germline, CDR1 is SGHTA, CDR2 FQGNSA. CDR3 sequence: CASSLGRHQETQYF. CDR3 bases: TGTGCCAGCAGCTTAGGACGGCACCAAGAGACCCAGTACTTC.

The rearrangement uses TRBV11-2 and TRBJ2-5, with a possible D match to TRBD2 (6 bases). Germline V gives CDR1 SGHAT, CDR2 FQNNGV. This CDR3 spans 15 amino acids. Trimming shortened V by 1 base and J by 0 bases, and 9 bases separated the two germline ends. The CDR3 region has the DNA TGTGCCAGCAGCTTAGGGGGGACTGACCAAGAGACCCAGTACTTC. Its protein is CASSLGGTDQETQYF.

The gene calls are TRBV5-4 and TRBJ1-1; maybe TRBD1 (6 bases). The CDR3 is 14 amino acids. Germline assignment: CDR1 SGHNT and CDR2 YYREEE (reference sequence). Trimming shortened V by 5 bases and J by 0 bases, and 11 bases separated the two germline ends. The CDR3: CASSTGQLNTEAFF. The CDR3 DNA sequence: TGTGCCAGCAGTACGGGACAATTGAACACTGAAGCTTTCTTT.

This chain links TRBV18 with TRBJ2-7, with D possibly TRBD2 on 6 matching bases. The V gene lost 3 bases and the J gene lost 6 bases, with 12 bases spanning the gap. The germline V gene has CDR1 KGHSH and CDR2 LQKENI. This CDR3 spans 13 amino acids. CDR3 sequence reads: CASSPLGGGEQYF. CDR3 in DNA: TGTGCCAGCTCACCCCTCGGGGGAGGCGAGCAGTACTTC.

The chain has TRBV7-2 and TRBJ2-7; D not resolved. Per germline, CDR1 SGHTA and CDR2 FQGNSA. Trimming pared 8 bases from V and 2 bases from J, leaving 19 bases between. This CDR3 contains 15 residues. CDR3 protein: CASSRRVRGAYEQYF. The CDR3 DNA reads TGTGCCAGCTCTAGAAGGGTTCGTGGTGCCTACGAGCAGTACTTC.

This clone has only one observation. The chain has TRBV18 and TRBJ2-5; TRBD2 is a possible D gene (6 bases). The CDR3 is made up of 15 amino acids. Trimming left V 3 bases short and J 6 bases short, with 17 bases between. Germline V gene lookup returns CDR1 KGHSH and CDR2 LQKENI. The CDR3 DNA is TGTGCCAGCTCACCCCCAATGGAGGGTGTGAAGACCCAGTACTTC. Translated: CASSPPMEGVKTQYF.

This clone occurred a few times. The V call is TRBV7-9, the J call TRBJ2-1; TRBD2 might be the D (5 bases). Germline V gene data show CDR1 as SEHNR and CDR2 as FQNEAQ (reference sequence). This CDR3 is built from 14 residues. V lost 6 bases and J lost 1, with 10 bases in between. The DNA for the CDR3 is TGTGCCAGCAGTGCGACTACATCCTACAATGAGCAGTTCTTC. Amino acids: CASSATTSYNEQFF.

The chain combines TRBV11-3 with TRBJ2-7, with 7 nucleotides matching TRBD2. The CDR3 extends over 15 amino acids. With 4 bases clipped from V and 6 bases from J, the junction kept 12 bases outside the gene matches. Per germline, CDR1 SGHNT and CDR2 YENEEA. The CDR3 coding sequence is TGTGCCAGCAGCTCGGGGGACTACCGGGGCTCCGAGCAGTACTTC. Protein: CASSSGDYRGSEQYF.

In this sample, this clone turned up once. The V and J genes are TRBV19 and TRBJ2-2; maybe TRBD1 (6 bases). The germline CDR1 and CDR2 sequences are LNHDA and SQIVND (reference sequence). V lost 5 bases, J lost 3 bases, and 10 bases lay in between. The CDR3 has 14 amino acids. The CDR3 DNA is TGTGCCAGTAGTTGGACAGACGACACCGGGGAGCTGTTTTTT. It yields the protein CASSWTDDTGELFF.

The chain employs TRBV7-9 and TRBJ1-1; D is perhaps TRBD1 (6 bases). Looked up from germline, CDR1 is SEHNR and CDR2 is FQNEAQ (reference sequence). Trimming removed 1 base at V and 3 bases at J, with 12 bases between. CDR3 size: 15 residues. The CDR3 DNA reads as TGTGCCAGCAGCTTAGTGGGGGGCAGGGACACTGAAGCTTTCTTT. It yields the protein CASSLVGGRDTEAFF. Using reference TRBV7-9 and TRBJ1-1 for the parts outside the CDR3, the full variable domain is DTGVSQNPRHKITKRGQNVTFRCDPISEHNRLYWYRQTLGQGPEFLTYFQNEAQLEKSRLLSDRFSAERPKGSFSTLEIQRTEQGDSAMYLCASSLVGGRDTEAFFGQGTRLTVV.

The chain carries TRBV11-3 and TRBJ2-2; D unclear. Germline V gene sequence: CDR1 SGHNT, CDR2 YENEEA. The CDR3 totals 12 residues. Trimming shortened V by 5 bases and J by 7 bases, and 8 bases separated the two germline ends. The CDR3 DNA reads TGTGCCAGCAGCCCCCAGGACGGGGAGCTGTTTTTT. This sequence encodes CASSPQDGELFF.

This clone was detected only once. The chain carries TRBV2 and TRBJ2-7; D uncertain. The CDR3 has 14 amino acids. Germline loops: CDR1 SNHLY, CDR2 FYNNEI. V gave up 1 base and J gave up 3 bases, with 10 bases separating them. This chain's CDR3 is CASSEGRVSYEQYF. CDR3 in DNA: TGTGCCAGCAGTGAAGGCCGGGTCAGCTACGAGCAGTACTTC.

This chain connects TRBV28 to TRBJ2-1; 9 nucleotides agree with TRBD2. This CDR3 contains 13 residues. Per germline, CDR1 MDHEN and CDR2 SYDVKM. The CDR3 region has the DNA TGTGCGCATACTAGCGGGCCTTACAATGAGCAGTTCTTC. This gives the protein CAHTSGPYNEQFF.

V is TRBV29-1 and J is TRBJ2-1, with D unresolved. From germline, CDR1 is SQVTM and CDR2 ANQGSEA. V dropped 5 bases and J dropped 2 bases, with 10 bases sitting between them. This CDR3 has 13 amino acids. The CDR3 loop is CSVMTAPYNEQFF. In nucleotides, the CDR3 is TGCAGCGTTATGACTGCCCCCTACAATGAGCAGTTCTTC.

The rearrangement uses TRBV5-1 and TRBJ1-5; D call uncertain. The V and J ends lost 1 base and 0 bases respectively, with 8 bases between them. Germline V lookup: CDR1 SGHRS, CDR2 YFSETQ. The CDR3 runs to 15 residues. The CDR3 is CASSLSGNSNQPQHF. CDR3 DNA: TGCGCCAGCAGCTTGTCGGGAAATAGCAATCAGCCCCAGCATTTT.

V is TRBV7-3 and J is TRBJ2-3; 7 positions agree with TRBD2. Losses at the gene ends were 2 bases for V and 1 base for J; bases not matched to a gene: 0. The CDR3 is 14 amino acids. CDR1 and CDR2 from the germline V gene are SGHTA and FQGTGA. CDR3 sequence reads: CASSLAGGTDTQYF. CDR3 sequence (DNA): TGTGCCAGCAGCTTAGCGGGGGGCACAGATACGCAGTATTTT.

The V and J genes are TRBV6-6 and TRBJ1-1; no reliable D call. The CDR3 runs to 14 residues. The ends were cut back, 5 bases at V and 5 bases at J, with 15 bases in the middle. Germline CDR1 and CDR2: MNHNY and SVGAGI (reference sequence). The CDR3 DNA is TGTGCCAGCAGTGGCGGGTCTGCGTGGACTGAAGCTTTCTTT. It codes for CASSGGSAWTEAFF.

This clone was seen a handful of times. This chain connects TRBV6-4 to TRBJ2-7; TRBD2 matches at 13 bases. This CDR3 has 16 amino acids. In germline, CDR1 is MRHNA, CDR2 SNTAGT. The V and J ends lost 5 bases and 4 bases, in that order; junction bases with no gene match: 8. In nucleotides, the CDR3 is TGTGCCAGCAGTCAAAGGGGACTAGCGGGAAAGTACGAGCAGTACTTC. As protein: CASSQRGLAGKYEQYF.

The V gene is TRBV7-9, the J gene TRBJ2-7, with TRBD1 identical over 8 bases. Germline V gene data show CDR1 as SEHNR and CDR2 as FQNEAQ (reference sequence). V trimming: 4 bases; J trimming: 4 bases; junction bases outside the gene matches: 15. The CDR3 sequence is 17 residues long. CDR3 loop: CASSSTKIQGARYEQYF. In DNA, the CDR3 is TGTGCCAGCAGCTCCACAAAAATCCAGGGGGCGCGGTACGAGCAGTACTTC.

This rearrangement joins TRBV4-3 to TRBJ2-3, with D possibly TRBD2 on 5 matching bases. CDR1 is LGHNA and CDR2 is YSLEER in the germline V gene. The length of the CDR3 is 15 residues. Trimming took 6 bases from V and 0 from J, leaving 13 bases between them. The CDR3, as DNA: TGCGCCAGCAGTCCCAGGACTGGAAGCACAGATACGCAGTATTTT. Amino acids: CASSPRTGSTDTQYF.

The chain is built from TRBV5-1 and TRBJ2-1, with 7 bases lining up with TRBD1. J was trimmed by 6 bases and V by 1 base; bases with no gene match: 10. The CDR3 runs to 16 residues. In germline, CDR1 is SGHRS, CDR2 YFSETQ. This CDR3 is CASSLRRQGSINEQFF. CDR3 DNA: TGCGCCAGCAGCTTGCGCAGACAGGGAAGCATCAATGAGCAGTTCTTC. Based on the CDR3 plus reference TRBV5-1 and TRBJ2-1, the full variable domain is KAGVTQTPRYLIKTRGQQVTLSCSPISGHRSVSWYQQTPGQGLQFLFEYFSETQRNKGNFPGRFSGRQFSNSRSEMNVSTLELGDSALYLCASSLRRQGSINEQFFGPGTRLTVL.

V is TRBV19 and J is TRBJ1-5, with 10 bases aligning to TRBD1. J lost 4 bases, V lost 8 bases, and 8 bases had no gene match. The germline V gene encodes CDR1 LNHDA and CDR2 SQIVND (reference sequence). The CDR3 runs to 15 residues. The CDR3 DNA reads as TGTGCCAGTCGGGACAGGGGAATAGCAAATCAGCCCCAGCATTTT. Protein: CASRDRGIANQPQHF.

J is TRBJ2-5 and V is TRBV10-3, with D uncertain. The germline V and J ends were trimmed by 3 bases and 5 bases, with 19 bases remaining between them. CDR3 size: 16 residues. The germline gives CDR1 ENHRY, CDR2 SYGVKD. CDR3 sequence reads: CAISDRAQAGVETQYF. CDR3 coding DNA: TGTGCCATCAGTGACCGAGCTCAAGCTGGGGTGGAGACCCAGTACTTC.